Below, 12 T cell receptor beta chains from the same sample are listed, as sequenced in a study of blood T cell repertoires in COVID-19. This table comes from immunoSEQ multiplex PCR, and its TCRdb copy is limited to in-frame clones, with some not included. The sample includes about 33,000 clones, 75% to 90% of them seen just once. Material: peripheral blood. The receptors were gathered from a human donor in a cohort sampled during active COVID-19.

The gene calls are TRBV9 and TRBJ2-2, with TRBD2 identical over 11 bases. Germline-derived CDR1 and CDR2 are SGDLS and YYNGEE. Trimming at V came to 0 bases and at J to 7 bases, leaving 8 bases not matched to a gene. The CDR3 sequence is 17 residues long. CDR3 nucleotides: TGTGCCAGCAGCGTAGACCCTAGCGGGAGGTTTGGCGGGGAGCTGTTTTTT. This gives the protein CASSVDPSGRFGGELFF.

The chain uses TRBV5-1 and TRBJ1-2; no firm D call. Trimming cost V 0 bases and J 5 bases, with 14 bases left between them. This CDR3 spans 15 amino acids. Looked up from germline, CDR1 is SGHRS and CDR2 is YFSETQ. The CDR3 protein is CASSLGSGAGYGYTF. In nucleotides, the CDR3 is TGCGCCAGCAGCTTGGGGTCGGGAGCCGGGTATGGCTACACCTTC.

The chain links TRBV2 to TRBJ2-1; 15 positions match TRBD2. The CDR3 length is 16 residues. The germline CDR1 and CDR2 sequences are SNHLY and FYNNEI. The trim removed 7 bases at V and 8 bases at J, leaving 9 bases unmatched. The chain's CDR3 is CASTTGGLAGGDEQFF. DNA of the CDR3: TGTGCCAGCACAACGGGCGGACTAGCGGGGGGGGATGAGCAGTTCTTC.

The chain combines TRBV28 with TRBJ1-5, with TRBD1 matching over 7 bases. This CDR3 region has 16 residues. V trimming: 0 bases; J trimming: 4 bases; junction bases outside the gene matches: 6. Germline CDR1 MDHEN, CDR2 SYDVKM. In DNA form, the CDR3 reads TGTGCCAGCAGTTTATGGGACAGGAAGACGAATCAGCCCCAGCATTTT. Translating it yields CASSLWDRKTNQPQHF.

This chain links TRBV2 with TRBJ2-7; weak D call: TRBD1 (5 bases). This CDR3 has 16 residues. V was cut by 4 bases and J by 2 bases, with 18 bases left in between. Germline CDR1 and CDR2: SNHLY and FYNNEI. The CDR3 DNA follows: TGTGCCAGCAGTGGAAGAGGTAGTGGGGCCACCTACGAGCAGTACTTC. It encodes CASSGRGSGATYEQYF.

The rearrangement uses TRBV9 and TRBJ1-4; 10 bases match TRBD1. Germline V gene sequence: CDR1 SGDLS, CDR2 YYNGEE. The CDR3 consists of 15 residues. The V gene end was trimmed by 0 bases and the J gene end by 6 bases; junction bases not matched to a gene: 2. DNA for the CDR3: TGTGCCAGCAGCGTAGGTGGGACAGGGGATGAAAAACTGTTTTTT. Its translation: CASSVGGTGDEKLFF.

This clone occurred a few times. CDR3 sequence (DNA): TGTGCCACCAGCCCGGCGGCGGAGACCGAAGCTTTCTTT. This codes for CATSPAAETEAFF. The chain has TRBV24-1 and TRBJ1-1; D gene ambiguous. Germline values: CDR1 KGHDR, CDR2 SFDVKD. This CDR3 is built from 13 residues. V lost 7 bases to trimming and J lost 8 bases, with 16 bases between them.

This clone was counted between two and nine times. The chain employs TRBV7-2 and TRBJ1-6; 10 nucleotides agree with TRBD1. The trim removed 3 bases at V and 11 bases at J, leaving 13 bases unmatched. In germline, CDR1 is SGHTA, CDR2 FQGNSA. This CDR3 has 17 amino acids. The CDR3 DNA is TGTGCCAGCAGCTTGCCCCCTATGACAGGGGGCATGACACCCCTCCACTTT. Its translation: CASSLPPMTGGMTPLHF. Full variable domain (outside the CDR3, taken from reference TRBV7-2 and TRBJ1-6): GAGVSQSPSNKVTEKGKDVELRCDPISGHTALYWYRQSLGQGLEFLIYFQGNSAPDKSGLPSDRFSAERTGGSVSTLTIQRTQQEDSAVYLCASSLPPMTGGMTPLHFGNGTRLTVT.

As for this clone: At one of its ends the junction is not consistent with the germline gene, which may arise from a read error. The chain couples TRBV5-1 to TRBJ2-2; D might be TRBD1 (6 bases). The CDR3 contains 15 residues. The germline gives CDR1 SGHRS, CDR2 YFSETQ. Written as DNA, the CDR3 is TGCGCCAGCAGCAGTCTTGGTTTGGGGGCCGGTGAGCTGTTTTTT. Translation gives CASSSLGLGAGELFF. The full variable domain, rest sourced from reference TRBV5-1 and TRBJ2-2, is KAGVTQTPRYLIKTRGQQVTLSCSPISGHRSVSWYQQTPGQGLQFLFEYFSETQRNKGNFPGRFSGRQFSNSRSEMNVSTLELGDSALYLCASSSLGLGAGELFFGEGSRLTVL.

The V gene is TRBV30, the J gene TRBJ2-5; D uncertain. The germline V and J ends were trimmed by 1 base and 5 bases, with 14 bases remaining between them. The CDR3 length is 14 residues. In germline, CDR1 is GTSNPN, CDR2 SVGIG (reference sequence). CDR3 sequence reads: CAWSALDLGETQYF. DNA of the CDR3: TGTGCCTGGAGTGCCCTTGACCTCGGGGAGACCCAGTACTTC.

The CDR3 DNA reads TGTGCCAGTAGTATAAAAGAAGCGGGAGATGGTCTGTGCGAGCAGTACTTC. Amino acids: CASSIKEAGDGLCEQYF. The chain has TRBV19 and TRBJ2-7; 8 nucleotides align to TRBD2. CDR1 is LNHDA, CDR2 SQIVND, per germline (reference sequence). This CDR3 is built from 17 residues. Trimming cost V 2 bases and J 6 bases; bases outside gene matches: 15.

J is TRBJ2-7 and V is TRBV5-4; 11 positions agree with TRBD2. Looked up from germline, CDR1 is SGHNT and CDR2 is YYREEE (reference sequence). The CDR3 has 17 residues. V lost 4 bases, J lost 0 bases, and 9 bases stayed unmatched. The CDR3 coding sequence is TGTGCCAGCAGCCAGACTAGCGGGACCACTAGCTCCTACGAGCAGTACTTC. Residues: CASSQTSGTTSSYEQYF.